Below are 29 T cell receptor beta chains sequenced from a single sample in a study of blood T cell repertoires in COVID-19. TCRdb's table, derived via immunoSEQ multiplex PCR, lists solely in-frame clones and lacks some. The sample records 250,000 to 300,000 clones, around four fifths being singletons. The material sequenced was peripheral blood. These receptors came from a man between 60 and 75 years old with acute or convalescent COVID-19.

The chain is built from TRBV5-1 and TRBJ1-2; TRBD1 matches 8 bases. J lost 5 bases, V lost 4 bases, and 13 bases had no gene match. The CDR3 has 16 amino acids. Germline V gene lookup returns CDR1 SGHRS and CDR2 YFSETQ. The CDR3 nucleotides read TGCGCCAGCAGCGCCCGAACCGGGACAGGTTTATATGGCTACACCTTC. Translated: CASSARTGTGLYGYTF.

CDR3 coding DNA: TGTGCCAGCAGCCAAGATCAAACCGATACAACAGTGAACACTGAAGCTTTCTTT. This translates into CASSQDQTDTTVNTEAFF. This chain links TRBV14 with TRBJ1-1, with no clear D. CDR3 length: 18 amino acids. V was cut by 0 bases and J by 0 bases, with 17 bases left in between. Germline assignment: CDR1 SGHDN and CDR2 FVKESK.

This clone was seen only once. This chain connects TRBV6-2 or TRBV6-3 to TRBJ2-3; 8 nucleotides align to TRBD2. This CDR3 is built from 15 residues. Trimming cost V 6 bases and J 0 bases; bases outside gene matches: 5. The germline V gene encodes CDR1 MNHEY and CDR2 SVGEGT. The CDR3 DNA sequence: TGTGCCAGCAGCCCCATAGCGGGGAGCACAGATACGCAGTATTTT. Translation gives CASSPIAGSTDTQYF.

In its sample, this clone was seen once. CDR3 in amino acids: CASRYRGTHTEAFF. The CDR3 DNA follows: TGTGCCAGCAGATACAGGGGAACACACACTGAAGCTTTCTTT. The chain links TRBV6-5 to TRBJ1-1; 7 nucleotides agree with TRBD1. The CDR3 totals 14 residues. The germline V gene encodes CDR1 MNHEY and CDR2 SVGAGI. The V segment lost 6 bases and the J segment 3 bases; nucleotides outside the gene matches: 7.

The CDR3 region has the DNA TGTGCCAGCAGCTCCACGGGACAGTTCTTTACTAGCACAGATACGCAGTATTTT. Residues: CASSSTGQFFTSTDTQYF. This rearrangement joins TRBV9 to TRBJ2-3; TRBD1 matches 7 bases. The CDR3 extends over 18 amino acids. Germline V gene lookup returns CDR1 SGDLS and CDR2 YYNGEE. With 4 bases clipped from V and 0 bases from J, the junction kept 14 bases outside the gene matches.

The V and J genes are TRBV5-6 and TRBJ2-2, with 9 bases that match TRBD1. Germline V gene sequence: CDR1 SGHDT, CDR2 YYEEEE. The J segment lost 3 bases and the V segment lost 2 bases, leaving 8 bases of the junction unmatched. This CDR3 spans 17 amino acids. In DNA form, the CDR3 reads TGTGCCAGCAGCTTAAACAGGGGGCGCGACTACACCGGGGAGCTGTTTTTT. Translating gives CASSLNRGRDYTGELFF.

This clone has only a few counts. This CDR3 reads CASSQVIRGRWEKLFF. CDR3 bases: TGCGCCAGCAGCCAAGTAATCAGGGGCCGGTGGGAAAAACTGTTTTTT. The V and J genes are TRBV4-1 and TRBJ1-4; TRBD1 is a possible D gene (6 bases). The CDR3 extends over 16 amino acids. V was clipped by 1 base and J by 8 bases, with 17 bases between them. In germline, CDR1 is MGHRA, CDR2 YSYEKL.

The genes are TRBV13 and TRBJ2-3, with D unresolved. The CDR3 has 14 amino acids. V gave up 3 bases and J gave up 0 bases, with 7 bases separating them. Per germline, CDR1 PRHDT and CDR2 FYEKMQ (reference sequence). CDR3 coding DNA: TGTGCCAGCAGCTTCTCTTCTAGCACAGATACGCAGTATTTT. It specifies CASSFSSSTDTQYF.

CDR3 sequence: CASSESGAYEQYF. DNA of the CDR3: TGCGCCAGCAGTGAGTCTGGGGCATACGAGCAGTACTTC. The V and J genes are TRBV10-1 and TRBJ2-7, with a tentative D call TRBD1 (5 bases). The CDR3 has 13 amino acids. Looked up from germline, CDR1 is WNHNN and CDR2 is SYGVQD (reference sequence). V was cut by 0 bases and J by 4 bases, with 7 bases left in between.

This chain connects TRBV9 to TRBJ2-3; perhaps TRBD1 as D (5 bases). V was shortened by 3 bases and J by 3 bases, with 14 bases between the two germline ends. Germline V CDR1 and CDR2: SGDLS, YYNGEE. The CDR3 consists of 15 residues. CDR3 region: CASSDYRIGTDTQYF. The CDR3, as DNA: TGTGCCAGCAGCGACTACAGGATAGGGACAGATACGCAGTATTTT.

This chain connects TRBV4-1 to TRBJ1-2; D possibly corresponds to TRBD1 (6 bases). CDR3 length equals 15 residues. In germline, CDR1 is MGHRA, CDR2 YSYEKL. The V gene lost 6 bases and the J gene lost 3 bases, with 17 bases spanning the gap. For the CDR3, the DNA is TGCGCCAGCAGTCCCGGGACACAATGGGACTATGGCTACACCTTC. Translating it yields CASSPGTQWDYGYTF.

The gene calls are TRBV6-5 and TRBJ2-7, with 7 bases matching TRBD2. Germline values: CDR1 MNHEY, CDR2 SVGAGI. The junction had 6 bases not matched to a gene; V was cut back by 0 bases and J by 4 bases. The CDR3 runs 15 residues. The CDR3 loop is CASSYSGRGGYEQYF. DNA for the CDR3: TGTGCCAGCAGTTACTCGGGGAGGGGTGGGTACGAGCAGTACTTC.

This clone appeared a few times. CDR3 DNA: TGTGCCAGCAGCCTAATGGGGGGACTCTACAATGAGCAGTTCTTC. Protein: CASSLMGGLYNEQFF. The chain links TRBV7-2 to TRBJ2-1; possibly TRBD2 for D (6 bases). The germline CDR1 and CDR2 sequences are SGHTA and FQGNSA. The V and J ends lost 5 bases and 3 bases respectively, with 14 bases between them. CDR3 length equals 15 residues. The full variable domain, its missing parts supplied by reference TRBV7-2 and TRBJ2-1, is GAGVSQSPSNKVTEKGKDVELRCDPISGHTALYWYRQSLGQGLEFLIYFQGNSAPDKSGLPSDRFSAERTGGSVSTLTIQRTQQEDSAVYLCASSLMGGLYNEQFFGPGTRLTVL.

The chain combines TRBV6-5 with TRBJ2-7; 12 bases fit TRBD2. CDR1 and CDR2 from the germline V gene are MNHEY and SVGAGI. V lost 5 bases and J lost 2; bases outside the gene matches: 4. The CDR3 is 15 amino acids. The CDR3 nucleotides are TGTGCCAGCAGTAAAACTAGCGGGGGGCCCTACGAGCAGTACTTC. Translated, it gives CASSKTSGGPYEQYF.

The J gene is TRBJ2-2, the V gene TRBV4-3, with D unclear. The CDR3 totals 15 residues. Per germline, CDR1 LGHNA and CDR2 YSLEER. V lost 1 base, J lost 4 bases, and 10 bases lay in between. As DNA, the CDR3 is TGCGCCAGCAGCCAAGGATTGGTAGTCACCGGGGAGCTGTTTTTT. It specifies CASSQGLVVTGELFF.

The rearrangement links TRBV13 to TRBJ2-5, with TRBD2 matching 10 bases. Trimming cost V 5 bases and J 3 bases; bases outside gene matches: 15. CDR1 PRHDT and CDR2 FYEKMQ come from the germline V gene (reference sequence). The CDR3 contains 18 residues. CDR3 DNA: TGTGCCAGCAGCCCGAACAGGGGTGGCCTAGCGGGGGAAGAGACCCAGTACTTC. Residues: CASSPNRGGLAGEETQYF.

CDR3 in amino acids: CASSSDRLNYGYTF. The CDR3 DNA follows: TGTGCCAGCAGCTCCGACAGGTTAAACTATGGCTACACCTTC. This chain uses TRBV7-8 with TRBJ1-2; D might be TRBD1 (6 bases). The CDR3 loop spans 14 amino acids. Germline V gives CDR1 SGHVS, CDR2 FQNEAQ. Trimming took off 4 bases at V and 2 bases at J, with 11 bases between the two ends.

This chain links TRBV2 with TRBJ2-7; TRBD2 agrees at 7 bases. V trimming: 3 bases; J trimming: 6 bases; junction bases outside the gene matches: 8. Per the germline V gene, CDR1 is SNHLY and CDR2 is FYNNEI. This CDR3 has 14 amino acids. Here the CDR3 DNA reads TGTGCCAGCAGTGAGAGCGGGACCGGGGGCGAGCAGTACTTC. Protein sequence: CASSESGTGGEQYF.

The CDR3 sequence: CASSLRGMDEKLFF. In DNA, the CDR3 is TGTGCCAGCAGCTTAAGGGGGATGGATGAAAAACTGTTTTTT. The chain joins TRBV7-9 to TRBJ1-4; D possibly corresponds to TRBD1 (6 bases). V lost 2 bases and J lost 6, with 10 bases in between. The CDR3 contains 14 residues. The germline gives CDR1 SEHNR, CDR2 FQNEAQ (reference sequence).

This clone was counted a single time. The rearrangement uses TRBV12-5 and TRBJ1-2; D ambiguous. The CDR3 consists of 16 residues. V lost 4 bases and J 3 bases, leaving 18 bases between the germline ends. The germline V gene has CDR1 LGHNT and CDR2 FRNRAP. CDR3 sequence reads: CASGSAVNLGHYGYTF. CDR3 coding DNA: TGTGCTAGTGGTTCAGCCGTAAACCTGGGCCACTATGGCTACACCTTC.

The rearrangement links TRBV6-5 to TRBJ2-1; 7 positions agree with TRBD1. The CDR3 is 14 residues long. Germline loops: CDR1 MNHEY, CDR2 SVGAGI. Trimming cost V 6 bases and J 4 bases; bases outside gene matches: 6. The chain's CDR3 is CASSKTGIYNEQFF. CDR3 in DNA: TGTGCCAGCAGCAAGACAGGGATTTACAATGAGCAGTTCTTC.

The rearrangement links TRBV27 to TRBJ2-1; 7 nucleotides line up with TRBD1. Losses at the gene ends were 6 bases for V and 0 bases for J; bases not matched to a gene: 8. Per germline, CDR1 MNHEY and CDR2 SMNVEV (reference sequence). The CDR3 is 16 amino acids. The CDR3 DNA reads as TGTGCCAGCAGGGCCGGACAGGATAGCTCCTACAATGAGCAGTTCTTC. Translated, it gives CASRAGQDSSYNEQFF.

The chain has TRBV5-6 and TRBJ2-3, with TRBD2 as a possible D gene (5 bases). Trimming cost V 2 bases and J 1 base, with 11 bases left between them. The CDR3 loop spans 15 amino acids. Germline V gives CDR1 SGHDT, CDR2 YYEEEE. CDR3 coding DNA: TGTGCCAGCAGCTTCCCACGGGATCGCACAGATACGCAGTATTTT. It specifies CASSFPRDRTDTQYF.

This chain uses TRBV5-1 with TRBJ2-3, with 7 positions matching TRBD1. CDR1 SGHRS and CDR2 YFSETQ come from the germline V gene. V lost 6 bases, J lost 3 bases, and 7 bases stayed unmatched. CDR3 size: 14 residues. CDR3 in amino acids: CASTTGLRTDTQYF. CDR3 sequence (DNA): TGCGCCAGCACGACAGGGTTAAGAACAGATACGCAGTATTTT.

Many counts were recorded for this clone. The CDR3 DNA reads TGTGCCAGCAGTTTATCCTTTGGACAGGGCTATGGCTACACCTTC. Its protein product is CASSLSFGQGYGYTF. This chain uses TRBV27 with TRBJ1-2; the match to TRBD1 covers 8 bases. V was clipped by 0 bases and J by 4 bases; unmatched bases: 4. Germline CDR1 reads MNHEY; CDR2 reads SMNVEV (reference sequence). The CDR3 runs 15 residues.

This clone was recorded a few times. J is TRBJ2-1 and V is TRBV5-1, with 9 bases matching TRBD1. This CDR3 spans 17 amino acids. V dropped 0 bases and J dropped 4; count of bases not matched to a gene: 8. CDR1 and CDR2 from the germline V gene are SGHRS and YFSETQ. The CDR3 bases are TGCGCCAGCAGCTTGGAACAGGGGGCTTGGGTTTACAATGAGCAGTTCTTC. This sequence encodes CASSLEQGAWVYNEQFF.

The chain carries TRBV21-1 and TRBJ1-5; TRBD1, the D gene given by the table, was not confirmed from the DNA. TRBV21-1 is a pseudogene. The CDR3 sequence is 15 residues long. The chain's CDR3 is CASSKRDRENQPQHF. In DNA form, the CDR3 reads TGTGCCAGCAGCAAGAGGGACAGGGAGAATCAGCCCCAGCATTTT.

This sequence joins TRBV11-3 and TRBJ2-3; possibly TRBD2 for D (5 bases). This CDR3 region has 14 residues. Germline CDR1 and CDR2: SGHNT and YENEEA. The V end lost 2 bases, the J end lost 1 base, and 7 bases lay between the germline ends. CDR3 bases: TGTGCCAGCAGCTTAATGGGAGGCACAGATACGCAGTATTTT. This gives the protein CASSLMGGTDTQYF.

In DNA, the CDR3 is TGTGCCAGCAGCTGGTTCGCAGGGCAGGGTCTGCACAATGAGCAGTTCTTC. Protein sequence: CASSWFAGQGLHNEQFF. The chain employs TRBV11-2 and TRBJ2-1, with a possible D match to TRBD1 (5 bases). The CDR3 has 17 amino acids. Trimming removed 4 bases from V and 5 bases from J, with 21 bases in between. Germline V lookup: CDR1 SGHAT, CDR2 FQNNGV.